A selection of T cell receptor beta chains follows, all from one sample in a study of OX40 agonist ivuxolimab in advanced cancers. Clones were sequenced by immunoSEQ multiplex PCR, and TCRdb holds only the in-frame ones, with some missing. Of about 49,000 clones listed, 85% are singletons. The specimen was CD4+ or CD8+ T cells sorted from blood, collected in a trial of the OX40 agonist ivuxolimab. The receptors shown here come from an adult with an advanced solid tumor such as melanoma, head and neck, liver or kidney cancer. CDR3s include the opening cysteine and the closing phenylalanine or tryptophan. The D gene is left open where the match is weak. Only part of the rows carry a size: once, few, many, or a class if the clone is expanded.

TRBD2 | TRBJ2-7 | NA | TRBV30 | CAWEAGGTEQYF | TGTGCCTGGGAGGCCGGGGGGACCGAGCAGTACTTC
TRBD1 | TRBJ1-5 | NA | TRBV28 | CASREDRYPQGNQPQHF | TGTGCCAGCAGGGAGGACAGGTACCCCCAAGGGAATCAGCCCCAGCATTTT
NA | TRBJ2-1 | NA | TRBV6-1 | CASSEVLNEQFF | TGTGCCAGCAGTGAAGTATTGAATGAGCAGTTCTTC
NA | TRBJ1-3 | once | TRBV4-1 | CASSHPGLIQAGNTIYF | TGCGCCAGCAGCCACCCCGGACTAATCCAAGCTGGAAACACCATATATTTT
TRBD2 | TRBJ2-2 | once | TRBV4-1 | CASSQDPGGTGELFF | TGCGCCAGCAGCCAAGATCCGGGGGGAACCGGGGAGCTGTTTTTT
TRBD2 | TRBJ2-1 | few | TRBV6-6 | CASSFQRGSYNEQFF | TGTGCCAGCAGCTTCCAGCGGGGGTCTTACAATGAGCAGTTCTTC
NA | TRBJ1-4 | NA | TRBV5-8 | CASTSGGTPATNEKLFF | TGTGCCAGCACCTCTGGGGGGACTCCCGCAACTAATGAAAAACTGTTTTTT
NA | TRBJ2-7 | NA | TRBV11-2 | CASSLTPGPERQYF | TGTGCCAGCAGCTTGACCCCAGGGCCTGAGAGGCAGTACTTC
TRBD1 | TRBJ1-2 | once | TRBV11-2 | CASSLFGTDPGYTF | TGTGCCAGCAGCCTCTTCGGGACAGACCCTGGCTACACCTTC
NA | TRBJ2-5 | NA | TRBV7-7 | CASSETDFGETQYF | TGTGCCAGCAGCGAGACGGATTTCGGGGAGACCCAGTACTTC
TRBD2 | TRBJ2-5 | NA | TRBV13 | CASSPAGGQETQYF | TGTGCCAGCAGCCCAGCGGGGGGGCAAGAGACCCAGTACTTC
TRBD2 | TRBJ2-1 | NA | TRBV4-1 | CASSQARTSGVEQFF | TGCGCCAGCAGCCAAGCAAGGACTAGCGGGGTTGAGCAGTTCTTC
TRBD2 | TRBJ2-3 | NA | TRBV6-1 | CASSEGLAGGPDTQYF | TGTGCCAGCAGTGAGGGACTAGCGGGGGGGCCAGATACGCAGTATTTT
NA | TRBJ2-2 | NA | TRBV10-1 | CASSDMITGELFF | TGCGCCAGCAGTGATATGATCACCGGGGAGCTGTTTTTT
TRBD1 | TRBJ2-7 | few | TRBV7-9 | CASSAGQGQNEQYF | TGTGCCAGCAGCGCCGGACAGGGTCAGAACGAGCAGTACTTC
NA | TRBJ1-1 | NA | TRBV27 | CASSLWGRTEAFF | TGTGCCAGCAGTTTGTGGGGGCGTACTGAAGCTTTCTTT
NA | TRBJ2-1 | NA | TRBV7-8 | CASSLDHLSSYNEQFF | TGTGCCAGCAGCTTAGACCATCTGAGCTCCTACAATGAGCAGTTCTTC
NA | TRBJ1-1 | NA | TRBV19 | CASSIQGLGTEAFF | TGTGCCAGTAGTATACAGGGTCTAGGCACTGAAGCTTTCTTT
TRBD1 | TRBJ1-2 | NA | TRBV28 | CASSDGTGGSGGYTF | TGTGCCAGCAGTGACGGGACAGGGGGCTCAGGTGGCTACACCTTC
NA | TRBJ1-2 | NA | TRBV6-5 | CASSYSTSYGYTF | TGTGCCAGCAGTTACTCGACCAGCTATGGCTACACCTTC
NA | TRBJ1-5 | NA | TRBV6-6 | CASSYSWGKPQHF | TGTGCCAGCAGTTACTCATGGGGAAAGCCCCAGCATTTT
NA | TRBJ2-2 | NA | TRBV9 | CASSAMGFENTGELFF | TGTGCCAGCAGCGCCATGGGCTTTGAGAACACCGGGGAGCTGTTTTTT
TRBD1 | TRBJ2-2 | once | TRBV9 | CASSPHGTGNTGELFF | TGTGCCAGCAGCCCCCATGGGACAGGGAACACCGGGGAGCTGTTTTTT
TRBD1 | TRBJ1-1 | NA | TRBV4-3 | CASSRVGDRASEAFF | TGCGCCAGCAGCAGGGTGGGGGACAGGGCCTCCGAAGCTTTCTTT
TRBD1 | TRBJ1-1 | NA | TRBV19 | CASSPTGQGNFGSTEAFF | TGTGCCAGTAGCCCCACCGGACAGGGGAATTTTGGGAGCACTGAAGCTTTCTTT
NA | TRBJ2-7 | NA | TRBV4-3 | CASSPGDSYEQYF | TGCGCCAGCAGCCCAGGGGATTCCTACGAGCAGTACTTC
NA | TRBJ1-1 | NA | TRBV5-4 | CASSSGTGLEYAEAFF | TGTGCCAGCAGCTCGGGAACGGGGCTTGAATATGCTGAAGCTTTCTTT
NA | TRBJ2-1 | NA | TRBV27 | CASSPSGLNEQFF | TGTGCCAGCAGTCCCTCCGGTTTGAATGAGCAGTTCTTC
NA | TRBJ1-1 | NA | TRBV27 | CASSLIGSEAFF | TGTGCCAGCAGTTTAATCGGGTCTGAAGCTTTCTTT
TRBD1 | TRBJ1-5 | NA | TRBV27 | CASSLWGTGGNQPQHF | TGTGCCAGCAGTTTATGGGGGACAGGGGGCAATCAGCCCCAGCATTTT
TRBD2 | TRBJ2-5 | once | TRBV5-4 | CASSSVLAGSQETQYF | TGTGCCAGCAGCTCGGTATTAGCGGGGTCCCAAGAGACCCAGTACTTC
NA | TRBJ2-2 | NA | TRBV25-1 | CAIGGIGWTGELFF | TGTGCCATCGGGGGAATAGGATGGACCGGGGAGCTGTTTTTT
TRBD2 | TRBJ2-6 | NA | TRBV4-1 | CASSLLSGGSGANVLTF | TGCGCCAGCAGCCTTCTTAGCGGGGGATCTGGGGCCAACGTCCTGACTTTC
NA | TRBJ2-2 | NA | TRBV5-6 | CASSLVGSDTGELFF | TGTGCCAGCAGCTTGGTGGGTTCGGACACCGGGGAGCTGTTTTTT
NA | TRBJ1-5 | NA | TRBV7-9 | CASSLDSNNQPQHF | TGTGCCAGCAGTCTCGACAGTAACAATCAGCCCCAGCATTTT
NA | TRBJ2-1 | NA | TRBV11-3 | CASSLDREDEQFF | TGTGCCAGCAGCTTAGATCGTGAGGATGAGCAGTTCTTC
NA | TRBJ1-1 | NA | TRBV10-1 | CASSESTDSNTEAFF | TGCGCCAGCAGTGAGTCCACGGATTCGAACACTGAAGCTTTCTTT
NA | TRBJ1-2 | NA | TRBV11-2 | CASSLDYAGTLYGYTF | TGTGCCAGCAGCTTAGATTACGCGGGCACCCTCTATGGCTACACCTTC
TRBD2 | TRBJ2-1 | NA | TRBV4-3 | CASSQDQGLGYNEQFF | TGCGCCAGCAGCCAAGATCAGGGACTAGGTTACAATGAGCAGTTCTTC
NA | TRBJ2-7 | NA | TRBV6-1 | CASSSIYEQYF | TGTGCCAGCTCTTCCATTTACGAGCAGTACTTC
NA | TRBJ1-5 | NA | TRBV6-5 | CASSYAGANQPQHF | TGTGCCAGCAGTTACGCAGGGGCGAATCAGCCCCAGCATTTT
NA | TRBJ2-1 | once | TRBV12-5 | CASGLTLRDTHYNEQFF | TGTGCTAGTGGTTTGACGCTCCGGGACACCCATTACAATGAGCAGTTCTTC